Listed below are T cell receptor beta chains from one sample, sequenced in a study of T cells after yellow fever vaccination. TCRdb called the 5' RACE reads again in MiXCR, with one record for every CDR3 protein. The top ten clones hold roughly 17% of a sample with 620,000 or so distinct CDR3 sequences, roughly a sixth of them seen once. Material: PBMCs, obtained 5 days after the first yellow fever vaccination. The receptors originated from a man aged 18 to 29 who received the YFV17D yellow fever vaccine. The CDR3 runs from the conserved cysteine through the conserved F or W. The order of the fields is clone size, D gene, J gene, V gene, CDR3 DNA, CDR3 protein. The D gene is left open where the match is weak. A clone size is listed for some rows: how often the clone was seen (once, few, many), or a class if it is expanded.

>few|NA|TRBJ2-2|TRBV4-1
TGCGCCAGCAGCCAAGATGCAACCGGGGAGCTGTTTTTT
CASSQDATGELFF
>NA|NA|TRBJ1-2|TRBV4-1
TGCGCCAGCAGCCAAAGGCAGTCCAACTATGGCTACACCTTC
CASSQRQSNYGYTF
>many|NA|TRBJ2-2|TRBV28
TGTGCCAGCACCAAGGGGGACACCGGGGAGCTGTTTTTT
CASTKGDTGELFF
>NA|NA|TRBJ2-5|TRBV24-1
TGTGCCACCAGTGATCACCGCTTCCAGGGGACCCAGTACTTC
CATSDHRFQGTQYF
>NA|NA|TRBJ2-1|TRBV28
TGTGCCAGCAGTTCCTCGGTGTATGAGCAGTTCTTC
CASSSSVYEQFF
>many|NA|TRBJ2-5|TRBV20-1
TGCAGTGCTGCCCGGACAGCCCAAGAGACCCAGTACTTC
CSAARTAQETQYF
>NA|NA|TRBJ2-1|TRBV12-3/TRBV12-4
TGTGCCAGCAGTTTAACGGTTGGGCGACGGAATGAGCAGTTCTTC
CASSLTVGRRNEQFF
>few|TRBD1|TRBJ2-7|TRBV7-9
TGTGCCAGCAGCCCCGGGACAGGGTTTTTGGGCGACGAGCAGTACTTC
CASSPGTGFLGDEQYF
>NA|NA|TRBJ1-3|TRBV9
TGTGCCAGCAGCGTAGGCACAGGGATCTCTGGAAACACCATATATTTT
CASSVGTGISGNTIYF
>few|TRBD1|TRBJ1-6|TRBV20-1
TGCAGTGCTGGGACAGGGAGAGACTCACCCCTCCACTTT
CSAGTGRDSPLHF
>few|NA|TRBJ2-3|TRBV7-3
TGTGCCAGCAGCTTCACCTCCACGACAGATAAAGATACGCAGTATTTT
CASSFTSTTDKDTQYF
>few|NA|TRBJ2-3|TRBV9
TGTGCCAGCAGCCCAGGCGGGTCCCTTAGCACAGATACGCAGTATTTT
CASSPGGSLSTDTQYF
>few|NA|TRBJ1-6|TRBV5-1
TGCGCCAGCAGCTCGCCTGGGGAAGGATTTTCACCCCTCCACTTT
CASSSPGEGFSPLHF
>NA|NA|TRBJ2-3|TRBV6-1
TGTGCCAGCAGTGAAATCGATCTGTATACGCAGTATTTT
CASSEIDLYTQYF
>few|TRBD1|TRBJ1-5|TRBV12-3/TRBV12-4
TGTGCCAGCAGCCTAGCCGGGACAGGGGATCAGCCCCAGCATTTT
CASSLAGTGDQPQHF
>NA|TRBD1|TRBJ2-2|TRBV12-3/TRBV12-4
TGTGCCAGCGTCACAGGGGGGACTTTCACCGGGGAGCTGTTTTTT
CASVTGGTFTGELFF
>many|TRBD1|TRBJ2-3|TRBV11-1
TGTGCCAGCAGCTTAGGTCGCGGGACAGGGTTTGGGAGCACAGATACGCAGTATTTT
CASSLGRGTGFGSTDTQYF
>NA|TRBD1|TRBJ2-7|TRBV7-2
TGTGCCAGCAGCCGGATCGGGACAGGGCTCCACGAGCAGTACTTC
CASSRIGTGLHEQYF
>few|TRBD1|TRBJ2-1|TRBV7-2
TGTGCCAGCAGCCAAACAGGGGGCCCCTACAATGAGCAGTTCTTC
CASSQTGGPYNEQFF
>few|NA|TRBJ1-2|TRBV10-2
TGCGCCAGCAGTCGACAGGCGGGGTATGGCTACACCTTC
CASSRQAGYGYTF
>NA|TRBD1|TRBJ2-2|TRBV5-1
TGCGCCAGGTTCCGACAGGGAAAAGGAATCCGGAACACCGGGGAGCTGTTTTTT
CARFRQGKGIRNTGELFF
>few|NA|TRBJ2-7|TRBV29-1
TGCAGCGTGGAGGGCTCCTACGAGCAGTACTTC
CSVEGSYEQYF
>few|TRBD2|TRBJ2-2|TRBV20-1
TGCAGTGCCGTAGCGGGGGGGCCGGGCACCGGGGAGCTGTTTTTT
CSAVAGGPGTGELFF
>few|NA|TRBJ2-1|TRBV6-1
TGTGCCAGCAGGGTACCGACAGGCCCTCACAATGAGCAGTTCTTC
CASRVPTGPHNEQFF
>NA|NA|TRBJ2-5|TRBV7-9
TGTGCCAGCAGCTTAGACTCCCATCAAGAGACCCAGTACTTC
CASSLDSHQETQYF
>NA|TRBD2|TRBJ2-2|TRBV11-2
TGTGCCAGCAGCTTAGTCGGGACTAGCGGGGGGTTGAACACCGGGGAGCTGTTTTTT
CASSLVGTSGGLNTGELFF
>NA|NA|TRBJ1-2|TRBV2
TGTGCCAGCAGTGGGGTATTTACAGGGACTAACTATGGCTACACCTTC
CASSGVFTGTNYGYTF
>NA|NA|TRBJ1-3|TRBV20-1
TGCAGTGCTAGTACAGGGTCAGCTGGAAACACCATATATTTT
CSASTGSAGNTIYF
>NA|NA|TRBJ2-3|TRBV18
TGTGCCAGCTCACCTCGGCCTCAAATCACAGATACGCAGTATTTT
CASSPRPQITDTQYF
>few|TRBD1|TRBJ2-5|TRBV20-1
TGCAGTGCCTCAAATTCGGGACAGCAAGAGACCCAGTACTTC
CSASNSGQQETQYF
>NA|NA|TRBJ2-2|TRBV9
TGTGCCAGCAGCCCAGGGTCAATCACCGGGGAGCTGTTTTTT
CASSPGSITGELFF
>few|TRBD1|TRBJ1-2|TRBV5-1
TGCGCCAGCAGCCTAACGACAGGGAATGGCTACACCTTC
CASSLTTGNGYTF
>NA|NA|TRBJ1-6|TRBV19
TGTGCCAGTAGTCCCGGGACGGCGAACAATTCACCCCTCCACTTT
CASSPGTANNSPLHF
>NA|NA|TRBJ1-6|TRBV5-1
TGCGCCAGCAGCTTGCTTACGGGAGCCACCAATTCACCCCTCCACTTT
CASSLLTGATNSPLHF
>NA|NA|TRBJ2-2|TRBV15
TGTGCCACCAGCAGGACCTCGGCGCCGAGGGGGGAGCTGTTTTTT
CATSRTSAPRGELFF
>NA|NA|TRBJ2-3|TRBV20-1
TGCAGTGCTACCCGAGGACAGCTCCCCGCAGATACGCAGTATTTT
CSATRGQLPADTQYF
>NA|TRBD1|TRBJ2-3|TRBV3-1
TGTGCCAGCGGGACCGGACAGGGGATGGATACGCAGTATTTT
CASGTGQGMDTQYF
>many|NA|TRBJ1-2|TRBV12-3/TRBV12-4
TGTGCCAGCAGTTTCAGAGTACCCCCCTACACCTTC
CASSFRVPPYTF
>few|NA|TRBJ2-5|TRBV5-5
TGTGCCAGCAGCTCCCTGCAGGAATCAGAGACCCAGTACTTC
CASSSLQESETQYF
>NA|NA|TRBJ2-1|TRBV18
TGTGCCAGCTCACCTTTATACAGGGACAATGAGCAGTTCTTC
CASSPLYRDNEQFF
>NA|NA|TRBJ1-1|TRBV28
TGTGCCAGCAGTTACACCAGGATGAACACTGAAGCTTTCTTT
CASSYTRMNTEAFF
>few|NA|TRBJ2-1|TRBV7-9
TGTGCCAGCAGCTTAGATGCAGGACTTTACAATGAGCAGTTCTTC
CASSLDAGLYNEQFF
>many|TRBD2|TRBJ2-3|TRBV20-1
TGCAGTGCTAGAGATGGAGATAGCGGGGGCGTTACGCAGTATTTT
CSARDGDSGGVTQYF
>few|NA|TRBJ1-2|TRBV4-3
TGCGCCAGCAGCCAAGGGACAGAGGCGTATGGCTACACCTTC
CASSQGTEAYGYTF
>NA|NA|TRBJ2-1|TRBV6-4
TGTGCCAGCAGTGACCTACTATCTGGTGAGCAGTTCTTC
CASSDLLSGEQFF
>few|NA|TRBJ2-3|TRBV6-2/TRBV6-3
TGTGCCAGCGGGTTCACAGATACGCAGTATTTT
CASGFTDTQYF
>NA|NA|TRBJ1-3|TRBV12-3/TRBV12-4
TGTGCCAGCAGACCTGACTGGGGAAACACCATATATTTT
CASRPDWGNTIYF
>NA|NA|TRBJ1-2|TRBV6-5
TGTGCCAGCGGGGGATCCTATGGCTACACCTTC
CASGGSYGYTF
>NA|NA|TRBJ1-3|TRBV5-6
TGTGCCAGCAGCTTGTCGGCGGGACGAAACACCATATATTTT
CASSLSAGRNTIYF